The 20 T cell receptor beta chains below all came from one sample that was sequenced in a study of T cell responses to AZD1222 COVID-19 vaccine. Assay used: immunoSEQ multiplex PCR; TCRdb lists only in-frame clones, some missing. This sample yields over 130,000 clones, of which about 93% are seen a single time; over 1% belongs to the top ten. Sequencing was performed on peripheral blood, taken on day 0 of AZD1222 vaccination. The receptors were sampled from an adult in good health.

The CDR3 region has the DNA TGCGCCAGCATGGAAGCGGGACTCCTAACTAGGGAGCTGTTTTTT. This codes for CASMEAGLLTRELFF. The V call is TRBV5-1, the J call TRBJ2-2; 7 nucleotides line up with TRBD2. CDR3 length equals 15 residues. In germline, CDR1 is SGHRS, CDR2 YFSETQ. Trimming cost V 6 bases and J 9 bases; bases outside gene matches: 14.

CDR3 nucleotides: TGTGCCAGCAGCCCGGGGGTACGGGAGGGGTACACCGGGGAGCTGTTTTTT. It encodes CASSPGVREGYTGELFF. The genes are TRBV7-3 and TRBJ2-2, with TRBD2 identical over 8 bases. V was pared by 5 bases and J by 3 bases, with 11 bases of the junction left unmatched. The CDR3 contains 17 residues. The V gene's germline CDR1 is SGHTA and CDR2 FQGTGA.

The chain has TRBV23-1 and TRBJ1-6; TRBD1 might be the D (6 bases). TRBV23-1 is labeled an ORF, and its function is uncertain. Trimming shortened V by 5 bases and J by 8 bases, and 10 bases separated the two germline ends. The CDR3 is 13 residues long. The DNA for the CDR3 is TGCGCCAGCAGTTGGGGGGCGGATTCACCCCTCCACTTT. It yields the protein CASSWGADSPLHF.

A single count supports this clone. The chain couples TRBV6-5 to TRBJ2-1; perhaps TRBD1 as D (6 bases). Per germline, CDR1 MNHEY and CDR2 SVGAGI. The V end lost 10 bases, the J end lost 9 bases, and 19 bases lay between the germline ends. The CDR3 consists of 13 residues. The CDR3 reads CATSGTPQGEQFF. The CDR3 DNA sequence: TGTGCCACCTCCGGGACCCCACAGGGTGAGCAGTTCTTC.

V gene TRBV19 combines with J gene TRBJ1-1; unclear D gene. Trimming shortened V by 8 bases and J by 0 bases, and 10 bases separated the two germline ends. The CDR3 is 13 amino acids. CDR1 and CDR2 from the germline V gene are LNHDA and SQIVND (reference sequence). The CDR3 region has the DNA TGTGCCAGTGCCCCCTGGGTGAACACTGAAGCTTTCTTT. Translating gives CASAPWVNTEAFF.

The V gene is TRBV11-2, the J gene TRBJ1-1; D ambiguous. Germline V gives CDR1 SGHAT, CDR2 FQNNGV. This CDR3 region has 16 residues. The V end was cut by 1 base, the J end by 10 bases, with 22 bases between. The DNA for the CDR3 is TGTGCCAGCAGCTTAGGAATCAATTCCGGGAGACTAGGAGCTTTCTTT. It codes for CASSLGINSGRLGAFF.

Here the CDR3 DNA reads TGCGCCAGCAGCCAAGACGTGGGTCAGGGAATGTCTGAAGCTTTCTTT. Amino acid sequence: CASSQDVGQGMSEAFF. V gene TRBV4-1 combines with J gene TRBJ1-1; maybe TRBD1 (5 bases). Germline CDR1 MGHRA, CDR2 YSYEKL. This CDR3 contains 16 residues. With 0 bases removed from V and 6 bases from J, the gap between germline ends came to 17 bases.

The genes are TRBV27 and TRBJ2-7; D is undetermined. The germline CDR1 and CDR2 sequences are MNHEY and SMNVEV (reference sequence). CDR3 length: 14 residues. Trimming took off 6 bases at V and 7 bases at J, with 19 bases between the two ends. CDR3 loop: CASSLTGMLGEQYV. DNA of the CDR3: TGTGCCAGCAGCCTTACGGGTATGCTTGGAGAGCAGTACGTC.

The chain has TRBV21-1 and TRBJ1-2. TRBV21-1 is a listed pseudogene. This CDR3 comprises 14 residues. The CDR3 loop reads CASSIYGTPYGYTF. CDR3 nucleotide sequence: TGTGCCAGCAGCATTTACGGGACCCCCTATGGCTACACCTTC.

CDR3 nucleotides: TGTGCCAGCAGTATACAGGGCATGAACACTGAAGCTTTCTTT. Translation gives CASSIQGMNTEAFF. This sequence joins TRBV6-2 or TRBV6-3 and TRBJ1-1, with D maybe TRBD1 (6 bases). The CDR3 is made up of 14 amino acids. Trimming shortened V by 5 bases and J by 0 bases, and 10 bases separated the two germline ends. CDR1 is MNHEY, CDR2 SVGEGT, per germline.

This CDR3 reads CASSFTPGGELFF. CDR3 coding DNA: TGTGCCAGCAGTTTTACCCCCGGCGGGGAGCTGTTTTTT. The V gene is TRBV12-3 or TRBV12-4, the J gene TRBJ2-2; unclear D gene. CDR3 length equals 13 residues. Trimming stripped 3 bases from V and 7 bases from J, with 9 bases between.

The rearrangement links TRBV28 to TRBJ1-4; no clear D. CDR3 length: 18 residues. V was shortened by 11 bases and J by 5 bases, with 30 bases between the two germline ends. Germline values: CDR1 MDHEN, CDR2 SYDVKM. The CDR3 region has the DNA TGTGCCGCCAGCAGTTTAGTGAGGTCTGTCCCCTTCAATGAAAAACTGTTTTTT. As protein: CAASSLVRSVPFNEKLFF.

This clone appeared once. The gene calls are TRBV27 and TRBJ2-1; 12 nucleotides agree with TRBD2. CDR3 length: 19 residues. Germline V CDR1 and CDR2: MNHEY, SMNVEV (reference sequence). The junction had 15 bases not matched to a gene; V was cut back by 5 bases and J by 4 bases. The CDR3 DNA sequence: TGTGCCAGCAGTCTCCGGACTAGCGGGGTGACAAGTGGATACAATGAGCAGTTCTTC. It encodes CASSLRTSGVTSGYNEQFF.

This rearrangement joins TRBV5-6 to TRBJ1-5, with D tentatively TRBD1 (5 bases). The CDR3 is made up of 15 amino acids. CDR1 and CDR2 (germline): SGHDT, YYEEEE. V lost 1 base, J lost 6 bases, and 14 bases lay in between. CDR3 loop: CASSLRDLGGQPQHF. CDR3 in DNA: TGTGCCAGCAGCTTGAGGGACCTTGGGGGTCAGCCCCAGCATTTT.

The genes are TRBV6-6 and TRBJ1-2; D is possibly TRBD1 (6 bases). CDR1 is MNHNY and CDR2 is SVGAGI in the germline V gene (reference sequence). This CDR3 contains 13 residues. The V end lost 2 bases, the J end lost 8 bases, and 12 bases lay between the germline ends. The CDR3 loop reads CASSYEGGRGYTF. CDR3 nucleotides: TGTGCCAGCAGTTACGAAGGGGGGCGAGGCTACACCTTC.

The J gene is TRBJ1-4, the V gene TRBV5-1, with D unclear. Germline-derived CDR1 and CDR2 are SGHRS and YFSETQ. Trimming took 3 bases from V and 8 from J, leaving 17 bases between them. The CDR3 loop spans 15 amino acids. The CDR3 coding sequence is TGCGCCAGCAGCTCCGGAACAGTGAATGGAGAAAAACTGTTTTTT. It specifies CASSSGTVNGEKLFF.

The CDR3 loop is CAISALTGAEETQYF. The CDR3 DNA follows: TGTGCCATCAGTGCCCTGACAGGGGCGGAGGAGACCCAGTACTTC. The chain employs TRBV10-3 and TRBJ2-5; 8 nucleotides line up with TRBD1. The germline gives CDR1 ENHRY, CDR2 SYGVKD. CDR3 length equals 15 residues. The ends lost 4 bases at V and 5 bases at J; junction bases unmatched: 9.

The genes are TRBV30 and TRBJ2-3; TRBD1 matches 7 bases. The V segment lost 0 bases and the J segment 2 bases; nucleotides outside the gene matches: 5. Germline V gene data show CDR1 as GTSNPN and CDR2 as SVGIG (reference sequence). The CDR3 length is 15 residues. The chain's CDR3 is CAWSVRGLTTDTQYF. CDR3 DNA sequence: TGTGCCTGGAGTGTAAGGGGGCTCACCACAGATACGCAGTATTTT.

The chain has TRBV19 and TRBJ2-1, with 7 bases that match TRBD2. From germline, CDR1 is LNHDA and CDR2 SQIVND (reference sequence). This CDR3 region has 15 residues. The trim removed 7 bases at V and 6 bases at J, leaving 12 bases unmatched. CDR3 in amino acids: CASNDGGRVANEQFF. The CDR3 nucleotides read TGTGCCAGTAATGACGGGGGGAGAGTGGCCAATGAGCAGTTCTTC.

The gene calls are TRBV12-3 or TRBV12-4 and TRBJ1-6; the D is unclear. V shed 6 bases and J shed 7 bases, with 10 bases lying between them. The CDR3 has 13 amino acids. CDR3 region: CASRGPGNSPLHF. The CDR3 DNA follows: TGTGCCAGCAGAGGCCCGGGGAATTCACCCCTCCACTTT.